These T cell receptor beta chains were read from a single sample in a study of T cells in localized non-small cell lung cancer. The repertoire was sequenced with immunoSEQ multiplex PCR; TCRdb's copy has only in-frame clones and lacks some. The sample holds about 3,500 clones, about 20% seen once. The sample consisted of lung tumor tissue, taken before any cancer treatment. These receptors were collected from a female donor older than 55 with stage II lung adenocarcinoma. The CDR3 runs from the conserved cysteine through the conserved F or W. D genes are given only for firm matches. Where a row states a size, it is once, few, many or the class of an expanded clone; other rows omit it.

J: TRBJ1-5; size: large; D: .; V: TRBV19; CDR3: CASSIGSGAQPQHF; DNA: TGTGCCAGTAGTATCGGGTCAGGGGCTCAGCCCCAGCATTTT
J: TRBJ2-3; size: few; D: .; V: TRBV14; CDR3: CASSQPGQVQDTQYF; DNA: TGTGCCAGCAGCCAACCGGGCCAGGTTCAAGATACGCAGTATTTT
J: TRBJ2-3; size: .; D: TRBD1; V: TRBV15; CDR3: CATKVIGQGQDTQYF; DNA: TGTGCCACCAAGGTTATAGGACAGGGGCAAGATACGCAGTATTTT
J: TRBJ1-2; size: .; D: .; V: TRBV28; CDR3: CASSYGGVLNYGYTF; DNA: TGTGCCAGCAGTTACGGCGGGGTGTTGAACTATGGCTACACCTTC
J: TRBJ2-1; size: .; D: .; V: TRBV28; CDR3: CASRRLTEQYEQFF; DNA: TGTGCCAGCAGAAGGCTCACGGAACAATATGAGCAGTTCTTC
J: TRBJ2-3; size: few; D: .; V: TRBV28; CDR3: CASTWPGSTDTQYF; DNA: TGTGCCAGCACCTGGCCAGGGTCAACAGATACGCAGTATTTT
J: TRBJ2-6; size: many; D: .; V: TRBV7-5; CDR3: CASSLVPGLDSGANVLTF; DNA: TGTGCCAGCAGCTTGGTCCCGGGACTCGACTCTGGGGCCAACGTCCTGACTTTC
J: TRBJ1-2; size: .; D: .; V: TRBV9; CDR3: CASSVGQSYGYTF; DNA: TGTGCCAGCAGCGTCGGACAGTCCTATGGCTACACCTTC
J: TRBJ2-7; size: few; D: TRBD2; V: TRBV5-1; CDR3: CANAQGGLEAYEQYF; DNA: TGCGCCAACGCTCAGGGCGGACTAGAAGCCTACGAGCAGTACTTC
J: TRBJ2-1; size: .; D: .; V: TRBV6-8; CDR3: CASIAGSGEQFF; DNA: TGTGCCAGCATAGCAGGGTCGGGTGAGCAGTTCTTC
J: TRBJ2-1; size: medium-sized; D: TRBD1; V: TRBV9; CDR3: CASRMGTGGRNEQFF; DNA: TGTGCCAGCAGGATGGGGACAGGGGGTAGAAATGAGCAGTTCTTC
J: TRBJ1-4; size: few; D: .; V: TRBV19; CDR3: CASASGATNEKLFF; DNA: TGTGCCAGCGCTAGTGGGGCAACTAATGAAAAACTGTTTTTT
J: TRBJ1-5; size: .; D: .; V: TRBV19; CDR3: CASSIQGRRPQHF; DNA: TGTGCCAGTAGTATTCAGGGGCGTAGGCCCCAGCATTTT
J: TRBJ1-2; size: few; D: TRBD1; V: TRBV29-1; CDR3: CSGRSEQGAGYGYTF; DNA: TGCAGCGGAAGGTCCGAACAGGGGGCGGGGTATGGCTACACCTTC
J: TRBJ2-3; size: .; D: .; V: TRBV10-2; CDR3: CASSEPRTRASTDTQYF; DNA: TGCGCCAGCAGTGAGCCGAGGACCCGTGCTAGCACAGATACGCAGTATTTT
J: TRBJ2-5; size: few; D: .; V: TRBV18; CDR3: CASSAGTEETQYF; DNA: TGTGCCAGCTCAGCCGGGACCGAAGAGACCCAGTACTTC
J: TRBJ1-5; size: once; D: .; V: TRBV28; CDR3: CASSSLSQGGNQPQHF; DNA: TGTGCCAGCAGTTCCCTATCCCAGGGCGGGAATCAGCCCCAGCATTTT
J: TRBJ2-5; size: .; D: .; V: TRBV18; CDR3: CASSPGEQETQYF; DNA: TGTGCCAGCTCACCCGGAGAGCAAGAGACCCAGTACTTC
J: TRBJ1-2; size: medium-sized; D: TRBD1; V: TRBV11-3; CDR3: CASSLDSRTGVGYTF; DNA: TGTGCCAGCAGCTTAGACTCGAGGACAGGGGTAGGCTACACCTTC
J: TRBJ2-2; size: few; D: TRBD2; V: TRBV6-8; CDR3: CASSYGAAGGSSTGELFF; DNA: TGTGCCAGCAGTTACGGAGCCGCCGGGGGGAGCAGTACCGGGGAGCTGTTTTTT
J: TRBJ2-5; size: few; D: .; V: TRBV28; CDR3: CASRGELETQYF; DNA: TGTGCCAGCCGTGGGGAGTTGGAGACCCAGTACTTC
J: TRBJ1-1; size: few; D: .; V: TRBV5-1; CDR3: CASSGREGVTEAFF; DNA: TGCGCCAGCAGCGGAAGGGAGGGGGTCACTGAAGCTTTCTTT
J: TRBJ1-5; size: .; D: TRBD1; V: TRBV19; CDR3: CASSTYRGRNQPQHF; DNA: TGTGCCAGTAGCACTTACAGGGGGCGCAATCAGCCCCAGCATTTT
J: TRBJ2-5; size: .; D: .; V: TRBV11-3; CDR3: CASSLGPDPQETQYF; DNA: TGTGCCAGCAGCTTAGGCCCCGATCCTCAAGAGACCCAGTACTTC
J: TRBJ1-2; size: .; D: TRBD1; V: TRBV29-1; CDR3: CSVAGTGGSYTF; DNA: TGCAGCGTTGCCGGGACAGGGGGAAGCTACACCTTC
J: TRBJ1-5; size: medium-sized; D: .; V: TRBV6-8; CDR3: CASSPYPDQPQHF; DNA: TGTGCCAGCAGCCCTTACCCAGATCAGCCCCAGCATTTT